The 28 T cell receptor beta chains below all came from one sample that was sequenced in a study of response to subunit inactivated influenza vaccine. Via MiXCR, TCRdb re-called the RT-PCR reads, giving one row per CDR3 protein. The sample consists of under 950,000 distinct CDR3 sequences, approximately 21% of them appearing once. Sample: PBMCs from blood, taken 4 to 6 days after vaccination. These receptors came from a man between 45 and 60 years old who received an inactivated influenza vaccine.

The sample holds a few counts of this clonotype. The CDR3 spells CAINQGANSPLHF. The CDR3 coding sequence is TGTGCCATCAATCAGGGGGCCAATTCACCCCTCCACTTT. The chain has TRBV10-3 and TRBJ1-6; TRBD1 matches 8 bases. The V gene end was trimmed by 7 bases and the J gene end by 7 bases; junction bases not matched to a gene: 3. CDR1 is ENHRY, CDR2 SYGVKD, per germline. The CDR3 loop spans 13 amino acids.

This clonotype was found a few times. The J gene is TRBJ2-1, the V gene TRBV29-1, with 7 bases fitting TRBD1. V dropped 7 bases and J dropped 4; count of bases not matched to a gene: 10. The CDR3 sequence is 14 residues long. The germline CDR1 and CDR2 sequences are SQVTM and ANQGSEA. This CDR3 reads CSAAGQAEYNEQFF. The CDR3 DNA reads TGCAGCGCTGCCGGACAGGCGGAGTACAATGAGCAGTTCTTC.

A few counts support this clonotype. V gene TRBV20-1 combines with J gene TRBJ2-7; 11 bases map to TRBD1. The CDR3 has 14 amino acids. Per the germline V gene, CDR1 is DFQATT and CDR2 is SNEGSKA (reference sequence). J was trimmed by 3 bases and V by 6 bases; bases with no gene match: 7. CDR3 in DNA: TGCAGTGCCACTCGTGGGACAGGGGGCTACGAGCAGTACTTC. It encodes CSATRGTGGYEQYF.

This clonotype was seen a few times. This chain connects TRBV4-3 to TRBJ2-7; tentative D call: TRBD2 (6 bases). Germline lookup yields CDR1 LGHNA and CDR2 YSLEER. The CDR3 has 14 amino acids. The V gene lost 0 bases and the J gene lost 6 bases, with 12 bases spanning the gap. The CDR3 bases are TGCGCCAGCAGCCAAGATTTTGGGAGGTTCGAGCAGTACTTC. As protein: CASSQDFGRFEQYF.

Ten or more counts support this clonotype. The chain links TRBV6-2 or TRBV6-3 to TRBJ2-7, with 9 bases lining up with TRBD1. The CDR3 spans 17 residues. Per germline, CDR1 MNHEY and CDR2 SVGEGT. Germline trimming cut 8 bases from V and 0 bases from J; bases unmatched to any gene: 14. CDR3 residues: CASYPGQGLSFSYEQYF. DNA of the CDR3: TGTGCCAGCTATCCGGGACAGGGCCTCTCCTTCTCCTACGAGCAGTACTTC.

This sequence joins TRBV24-1 and TRBJ2-5, with D perhaps matching TRBD1 or TRBD2 (6 bases each). Germline V gene data show CDR1 as KGHDR and CDR2 as SFDVKD. Trimming cost V 5 bases and J 5 bases, with 20 bases left between them. The CDR3 sequence is 16 residues long. The CDR3 region is CATSGGAPGALETQYF. CDR3 in DNA: TGTGCCACCAGTGGTGGAGCTCCGGGGGCGTTGGAGACCCAGTACTTC.

V is TRBV19 and J is TRBJ2-2; D is perhaps TRBD2 (6 bases). The CDR3 is 15 amino acids. Trimming cost V 6 bases and J 5 bases, with 16 bases left between them. Germline V gene lookup returns CDR1 LNHDA and CDR2 SQIVND (reference sequence). CDR3 sequence: CASRERVLSTGELFF. The CDR3 DNA reads TGTGCCAGTAGGGAGCGGGTCCTATCTACCGGGGAGCTGTTTTTT. Combining the CDR3 with reference TRBV19 and TRBJ2-2 gives the whole variable domain DGGITQSPKYLFRKEGQNVTLSCEQNLNHDAMYWYRQDPGQGLRLIYYSQIVNDFQKGDIAEGYSVSREKKESFPLTVTSAQKNPTAFYLCASRERVLSTGELFFGEGSRLTVL.

This clonotype was seen only a few times. This chain joins TRBV10-3 and TRBJ2-7; 15 bases are a match to TRBD2. V lost 7 bases to trimming and J lost 4 bases; unmatched junction nucleotides: 5. The CDR3 length is 15 residues. Germline CDR1 and CDR2: ENHRY and SYGVKD. The CDR3 loop reads CAIKGLAGGGYEQYF. In DNA form, the CDR3 reads TGTGCCATCAAGGGACTAGCGGGAGGAGGGTACGAGCAGTACTTC.

V usage is TRBV7-3 and J usage is TRBJ2-5; a weak D match, TRBD2 (7 bases). Germline values: CDR1 SGHTA, CDR2 FQGTGA. The V end was cut by 1 base, the J end by 0 bases, with 18 bases between. This CDR3 spans 18 amino acids. The CDR3 loop reads CASSLRGGRAWNQETQYF. The CDR3 nucleotides are TGTGCCAGCAGCTTAAGGGGGGGCAGGGCATGGAACCAAGAGACCCAGTACTTC.

This chain links TRBV7-8 with TRBJ1-3; weak D call: TRBD1 (5 bases). The germline V gene encodes CDR1 SGHVS and CDR2 FQNEAQ. This CDR3 region has 15 residues. V was cut by 6 bases and J by 0 bases, with 12 bases left in between. DNA for the CDR3: TGTGCCAGCAGAATGACGGACACCTCTGGAAACACCATATATTTT. Protein: CASRMTDTSGNTIYF. Combining the CDR3 with reference TRBV7-8 and TRBJ1-3 gives the whole variable domain GAGVSQSPRYKVAKRGQDVALRCDPISGHVSLFWYQQALGQGPEFLTYFQNEAQLDKSGLPSDRFFAERPEGSVSTLKIQRTQQEDSAVYLCASRMTDTSGNTIYFGEGSWLTVV.

This clonotype was seen at least ten times. The V call is TRBV20-1, the J call TRBJ2-1, with 14 bases fitting TRBD2. Germline CDR1 and CDR2: DFQATT and SNEGSKA (reference sequence). The V gene end was trimmed by 3 bases and the J gene end by 7 bases; junction bases not matched to a gene: 8. The CDR3 extends over 16 amino acids. The CDR3 DNA sequence: TGCAGTGCTAGGACTAGCGGGGGGGCCTTCGAAAATGAGCAGTTCTTC. It encodes CSARTSGGAFENEQFF.

This clonotype was detected a few times. This sequence joins TRBV12-3 or TRBV12-4 and TRBJ2-6; D remains ambiguous. This CDR3 spans 13 amino acids. V gave up 7 bases and J gave up 4 bases, with 8 bases separating them. For the CDR3, the DNA is TGTGCCAGCATGAGTACAGGGGCCAACGTCCTGACTTTC. Residues: CASMSTGANVLTF.

In its sample, this clonotype was seen a few times. The chain joins TRBV6-1 to TRBJ2-7; D unclear. CDR3 size: 13 residues. V gave up 6 bases and J gave up 0 bases, with 9 bases separating them. Germline V gives CDR1 MNHNS, CDR2 SASEGT. As DNA, the CDR3 is TGTGCCAGCAGCCAGGCTTTCTCCTACGAGCAGTACTTC. This encodes CASSQAFSYEQYF.

The V call is TRBV4-1, the J call TRBJ2-2; unclear D gene. V lost 4 bases and J 0 bases, leaving 9 bases between the germline ends. Germline assignment: CDR1 MGHRA and CDR2 YSYEKL. This CDR3 contains 15 residues. CDR3 bases: TGCGCCAGCAGCCCAGGACCGCCGAACACCGGGGAGCTGTTTTTT. Its translation: CASSPGPPNTGELFF.

The V call is TRBV20-1, the J call TRBJ2-1, with 7 bases fitting TRBD2. This CDR3 has 12 amino acids. Germline CDR1 is DFQATT and CDR2 is SNEGSKA (reference sequence). J lost 9 bases, V lost 6 bases, and 8 bases had no gene match. As DNA, the CDR3 is TGCAGTGCCGCCGGGACTACCAGTGAGCAGTTCTTC. Its translation: CSAAGTTSEQFF.

The rearrangement joins TRBV7-6 to TRBJ2-3; possible D gene TRBD1, 6 bases. Trimming removed 0 bases from V and 2 bases from J, with 12 bases in between. This CDR3 is built from 16 residues. Germline V gene data show CDR1 as SGHVS and CDR2 as FNYEAQ. The CDR3 DNA reads as TGTGCCAGCAGCTTAGCGAGCCACAGGGTCACAGATACGCAGTATTTT. This translates into CASSLASHRVTDTQYF.

The rearrangement joins TRBV7-2 to TRBJ2-7; 8 bases line up with TRBD2. After removal of 4 bases from V and 6 bases from J, the junction contained 8 bases not matched to a gene. This CDR3 has 14 amino acids. The V gene's germline CDR1 is SGHTA and CDR2 FQGNSA. DNA of the CDR3: TGTGCCAGCAGCTCGCTTAGCGGGACCTGCGAGCAGTACTTC. This gives the protein CASSSLSGTCEQYF.

The chain carries TRBV6-2 or TRBV6-3 and TRBJ2-1, with 7 bases aligning to TRBD1. Per the germline V gene, CDR1 is MNHEY and CDR2 is SVGEGT. The ends lost 2 bases at V and 10 bases at J; junction bases unmatched: 17. The CDR3 sequence is 17 residues long. This CDR3 is CASSYPEQGTLHDEQFF. As DNA, the CDR3 is TGTGCCAGCAGTTACCCCGAACAGGGGACGCTGCATGACGAGCAGTTCTTC.

This clonotype turned up a few times. The rearrangement links TRBV12-3 or TRBV12-4 to TRBJ2-2; perhaps D is TRBD1 or TRBD2 (5 bases each). The CDR3 runs 14 residues. Trimming removed 7 bases from V and 7 bases from J, with 16 bases in between. CDR3 DNA: TGTGCCAGCACCTCACAGGCGGCGGGCGGGGAGCTGTTTTTT. Encoded protein: CASTSQAAGGELFF.

This clonotype was observed a single time. The chain carries TRBV5-5 and TRBJ1-3; D is possibly TRBD1 (5 bases). The germline V and J ends were trimmed by 0 bases and 4 bases, with 11 bases remaining between them. Germline CDR1 SGHKS, CDR2 YYEKEE (reference sequence). This CDR3 has 15 residues. The CDR3 DNA reads TGTGCCAGCAGCTTGGGGGGGTTTTCGGGAAACACCATATATTTT. Protein: CASSLGGFSGNTIYF.

The chain recombines TRBV3-1 with TRBJ2-1; possibly TRBD2 for D (6 bases). V lost 4 bases and J 8 bases, leaving 18 bases between the germline ends. This CDR3 region has 15 residues. The germline V gene encodes CDR1 LGHDT and CDR2 YNNKEL (reference sequence). CDR3 nucleotide sequence: TGTGCCAGCAGCCCCGCCGCCGGGACTTTGTATGAGCAGTTCTTC. Residues: CASSPAAGTLYEQFF.

CDR3 in amino acids: CSARFRGLADFTDTQYF. The DNA of the CDR3 is TGCAGTGCTAGATTTAGGGGTCTAGCGGACTTTACAGATACGCAGTATTTT. The chain combines TRBV20-1 with TRBJ2-3; 7 bases fit TRBD2. Germline V lookup: CDR1 DFQATT, CDR2 SNEGSKA (reference sequence). This CDR3 is built from 17 residues. The V segment lost 2 bases and the J segment 3 bases; nucleotides outside the gene matches: 14.

This rearrangement joins TRBV6-1 to TRBJ2-2; 9 bases match TRBD2. V trimming: 7 bases; J trimming: 2 bases; junction bases outside the gene matches: 5. Germline V gene sequence: CDR1 MNHNS, CDR2 SASEGT. This CDR3 is 15 amino acids long. The CDR3 nucleotides are TGTGCCAGCACAGTGCGGGGGGGAAACACCGGGGAGCTGTTTTTT. This translates into CASTVRGGNTGELFF.

J is TRBJ1-2 and V is TRBV5-1; D is undetermined. Germline V gene data show CDR1 as SGHRS and CDR2 as YFSETQ. Deletions cut 0 bases from V and 8 bases from J, with 20 bases between. The CDR3 is made up of 16 amino acids. The CDR3 spells CASSLAGGGSLGGYTF. CDR3 DNA sequence: TGCGCCAGCAGCTTGGCCGGAGGAGGGTCCCTCGGCGGCTACACCTTC.

This clonotype was found a few times. The gene calls are TRBV2 and TRBJ1-6; 11 nucleotides line up with TRBD1. The CDR3 runs 16 residues. V shed 3 bases and J 9 bases; nucleotides not matched to a gene: 7. Germline V lookup: CDR1 SNHLY, CDR2 FYNNEI. CDR3 sequence (DNA): TGTGCCAGCAGTGAGATAGGACAGGGGGCCGGTTCACCCCTCCACTTT. This encodes CASSEIGQGAGSPLHF.

This clonotype was found a few times. The chain is built from TRBV7-2 and TRBJ1-3; TRBD1 matches 7 bases. Germline CDR1 is SGHTA and CDR2 is FQGNSA. V was pared by 1 base and J by 4 bases, with 4 bases of the junction left unmatched. This CDR3 is built from 15 residues. As DNA, the CDR3 is TGTGCCAGCAGCTTAGGGGCAGGGGGAGGAAACACCATATATTTT. Translation: CASSLGAGGGNTIYF.

V usage is TRBV15 and J usage is TRBJ2-1; D gene uncertain. The V gene lost 4 bases and the J gene lost 7 bases, with 14 bases spanning the gap. Germline V gene lookup returns CDR1 LNHNV and CDR2 YYDKDF (reference sequence). There are 14 residues in the CDR3. Here the CDR3 DNA reads TGTGCCACCAGCAAAGGATTTCTGGGGAATGAGCAGTTCTTC. As protein: CATSKGFLGNEQFF.

There are a few counts of this clonotype. The rearrangement uses TRBV19 and TRBJ1-5; a possible D gene is TRBD1 (6 bases). The CDR3 loop spans 14 amino acids. Germline V gene lookup returns CDR1 LNHDA and CDR2 SQIVND (reference sequence). The V end was cut by 3 bases, the J end by 0 bases, with 6 bases between. The CDR3 DNA is TGTGCCAGTAGTATCAGGGGTAGCAATCAGCCCCAGCATTTT. Translated: CASSIRGSNQPQHF.